This record concerns one TCR beta chain sequence. The antigen remains undetermined. Per the germline V gene, CDR1 is SGHVS and CDR2 is FQNEAQ. There are 14 residues in the CDR3. V was pared by 5 bases and J by 2 bases, with 5 bases of the junction left unmatched. The sample originates from a study of cytomegalovirus exposure and HLA in healthy donors. Looking at the study overall: Unique TCR beta sequences numbering over 100 million came from approximately 180 million T cells in an earlier analysis.

The PCR ran on 60 Vbeta and 13 Jbeta primers. In the study's own analysis: Later, tens of millions of unique TCR beta chains were counted in an analysis, and roughly 11 million of them were shared. Only in-frame clones appear in the TCRdb table, and some are missing; sequencing was by immunoSEQ multiplex PCR. The V and J calls and clone size come from that table; D and trimming were worked out from the DNA. The sample comprises 150,000 to 200,000 clones, about 78% of which are singletons, and approximately 5.1% rests with the top ten. Notes on the study in general: As was reported, the HLA-A and HLA-B alleles of most subjects were accurately predicted from TCR beta sequences. Data from an earlier analysis indicated that most TCR beta V segments were productive either about 90% or about 30% of the time.

The chain has TRBV7-8 and TRBJ2-5, with 7 bases that match TRBD1. The clonotype was recovered from a man aged 35-49 years in good health and CMV-seronegative. Sequencing was carried out using PBMCs. The CDR3 region is CASSPSGQQETQYF. For the CDR3, the DNA is TGTGCCAGCAGCCCCTCGGGACAGCAAGAGACCCAGTACTTC.